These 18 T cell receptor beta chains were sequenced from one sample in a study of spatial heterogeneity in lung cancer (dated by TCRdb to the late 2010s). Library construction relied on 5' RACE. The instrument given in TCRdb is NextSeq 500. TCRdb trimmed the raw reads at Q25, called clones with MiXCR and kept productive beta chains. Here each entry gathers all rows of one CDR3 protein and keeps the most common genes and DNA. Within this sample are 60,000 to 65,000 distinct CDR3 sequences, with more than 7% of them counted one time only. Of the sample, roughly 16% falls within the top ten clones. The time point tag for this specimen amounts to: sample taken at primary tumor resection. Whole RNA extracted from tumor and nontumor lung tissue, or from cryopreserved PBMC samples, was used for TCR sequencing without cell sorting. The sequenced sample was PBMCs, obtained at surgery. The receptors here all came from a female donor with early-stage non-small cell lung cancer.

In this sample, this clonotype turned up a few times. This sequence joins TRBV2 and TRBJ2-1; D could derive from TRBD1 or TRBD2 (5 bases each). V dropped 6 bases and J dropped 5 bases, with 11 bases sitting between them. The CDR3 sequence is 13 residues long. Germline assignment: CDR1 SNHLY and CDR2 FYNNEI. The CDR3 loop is CASSWDADNEQFF. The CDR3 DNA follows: TGTGCCAGCAGCTGGGACGCCGACAATGAGCAGTTCTTC.

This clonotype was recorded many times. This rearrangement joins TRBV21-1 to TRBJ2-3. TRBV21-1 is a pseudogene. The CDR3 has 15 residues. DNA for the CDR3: TGTGCCAGCAGCAAAGCCCACCGACACACAGATACGCAGTATTTT. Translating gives CASSKAHRHTDTQYF.

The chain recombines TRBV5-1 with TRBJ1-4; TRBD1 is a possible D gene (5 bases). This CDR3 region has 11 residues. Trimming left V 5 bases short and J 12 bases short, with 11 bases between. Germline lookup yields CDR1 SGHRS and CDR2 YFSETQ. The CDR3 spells CASSRGGELFF. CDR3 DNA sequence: TGCGCCAGCAGTCGGGGGGGAGAACTGTTTTTT. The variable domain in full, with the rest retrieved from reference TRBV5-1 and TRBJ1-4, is KAGVTQTPRYLIKTRGQQVTLSCSPISGHRSVSWYQQTPGQGLQFLFEYFSETQRNKGNFPGRFSGRQFSNSRSEMNVSTLELGDSALYLCASSRGGELFFGSGTQLSVL.

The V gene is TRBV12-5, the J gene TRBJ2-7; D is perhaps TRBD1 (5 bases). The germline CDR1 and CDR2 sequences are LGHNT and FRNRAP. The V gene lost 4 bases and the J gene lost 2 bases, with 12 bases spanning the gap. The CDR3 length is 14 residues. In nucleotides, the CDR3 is TGTGCTAGTGGTTGGGCAGGGTCGACCTACGAGCAGTACTTC. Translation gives CASGWAGSTYEQYF.

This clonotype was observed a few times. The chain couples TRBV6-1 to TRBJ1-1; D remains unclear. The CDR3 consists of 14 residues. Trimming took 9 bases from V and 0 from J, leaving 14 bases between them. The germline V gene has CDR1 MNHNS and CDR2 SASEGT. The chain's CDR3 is CASFDRNMNTEAFF. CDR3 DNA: TGTGCCAGTTTCGATAGGAACATGAACACTGAAGCTTTCTTT.

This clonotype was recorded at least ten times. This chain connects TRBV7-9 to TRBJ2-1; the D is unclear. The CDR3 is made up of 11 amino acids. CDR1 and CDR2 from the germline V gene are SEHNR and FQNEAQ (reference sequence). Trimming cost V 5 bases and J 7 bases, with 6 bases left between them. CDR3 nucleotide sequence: TGTGCCAGCAGCCGTCAAAATGAGCAGTTCTTC. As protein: CASSRQNEQFF.

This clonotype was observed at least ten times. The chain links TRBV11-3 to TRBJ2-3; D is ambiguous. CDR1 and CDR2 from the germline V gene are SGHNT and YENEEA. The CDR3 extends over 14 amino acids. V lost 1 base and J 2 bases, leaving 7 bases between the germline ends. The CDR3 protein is CASSLGYSTDTQYF. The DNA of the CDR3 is TGTGCCAGCAGCTTAGGTTACTCCACAGATACGCAGTATTTT.

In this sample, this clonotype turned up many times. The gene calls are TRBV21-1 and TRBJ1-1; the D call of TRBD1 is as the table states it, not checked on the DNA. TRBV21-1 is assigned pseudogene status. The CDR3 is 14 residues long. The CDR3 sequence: CASSRLTGNTEAFF. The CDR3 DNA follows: TGTGCCAGCAGTAGACTCACAGGGAACACTGAAGCTTTCTTT.

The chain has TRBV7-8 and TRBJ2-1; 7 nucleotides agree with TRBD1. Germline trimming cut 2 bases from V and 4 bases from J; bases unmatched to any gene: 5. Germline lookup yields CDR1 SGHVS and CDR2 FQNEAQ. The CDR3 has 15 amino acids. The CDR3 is CASSLKGGQYNEQFF. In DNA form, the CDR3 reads TGTGCCAGCAGCTTAAAAGGGGGACAGTACAATGAGCAGTTCTTC.

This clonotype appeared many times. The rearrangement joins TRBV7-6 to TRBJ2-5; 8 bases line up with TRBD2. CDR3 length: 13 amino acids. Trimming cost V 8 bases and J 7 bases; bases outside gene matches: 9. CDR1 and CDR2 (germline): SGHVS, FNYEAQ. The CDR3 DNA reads TGTGCCAGCGATGCGGGGGGTCTCGCGACCCAGTACTTC. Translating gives CASDAGGLATQYF. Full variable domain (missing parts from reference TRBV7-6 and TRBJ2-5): GAGVSQSPRYKVTKRGQDVALRCDPISGHVSLYWYRQALGQGPEFLTYFNYEAQQDKSGLPNDRFSAERPEGSISTLTIQRTEQRDSAMYRCASDAGGLATQYFGPGTRLLVL.

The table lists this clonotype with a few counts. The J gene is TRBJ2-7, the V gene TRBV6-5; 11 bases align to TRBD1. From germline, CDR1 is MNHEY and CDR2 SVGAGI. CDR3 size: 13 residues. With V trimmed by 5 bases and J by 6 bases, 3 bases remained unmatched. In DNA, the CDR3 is TGTGCCAGCAGTCGAGGGACAGGGGGCGAGCAGTACGTC. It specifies CASSRGTGGEQYV.

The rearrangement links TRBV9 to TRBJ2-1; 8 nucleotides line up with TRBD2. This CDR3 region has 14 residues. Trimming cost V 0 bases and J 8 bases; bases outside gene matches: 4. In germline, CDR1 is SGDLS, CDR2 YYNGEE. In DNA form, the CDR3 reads TGTGCCAGCAGCGTAGACGGGAGGGGCGATGAGCAGTTCTTC. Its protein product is CASSVDGRGDEQFF.

CDR3 loop: CASSTGPYGYTF. The CDR3 DNA sequence: TGTGCCAGTAGTACCGGCCCTTATGGCTACACCTTC. The rearrangement uses TRBV19 and TRBJ1-2; D gene unclear. Germline V CDR1 and CDR2: LNHDA, SQIVND (reference sequence). The CDR3 has 12 residues. V was shortened by 4 bases and J by 5 bases, with 8 bases between the two germline ends.

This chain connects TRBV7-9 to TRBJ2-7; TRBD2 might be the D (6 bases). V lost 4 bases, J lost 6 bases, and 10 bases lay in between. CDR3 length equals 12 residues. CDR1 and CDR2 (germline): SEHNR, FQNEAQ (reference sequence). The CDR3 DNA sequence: TGTGCCAGCAGCTCGCAGGGAGGCGAGCAGTACGTC. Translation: CASSSQGGEQYV.

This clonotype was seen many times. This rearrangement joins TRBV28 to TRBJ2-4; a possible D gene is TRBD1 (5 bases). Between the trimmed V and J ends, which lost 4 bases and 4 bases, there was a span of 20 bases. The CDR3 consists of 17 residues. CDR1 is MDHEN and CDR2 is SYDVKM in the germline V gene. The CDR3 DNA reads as TGTGCCAGCAGTTCCCTCAGGGCTCCCGCTACAAAAAACATTCAGTACTTC. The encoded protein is CASSSLRAPATKNIQYF.

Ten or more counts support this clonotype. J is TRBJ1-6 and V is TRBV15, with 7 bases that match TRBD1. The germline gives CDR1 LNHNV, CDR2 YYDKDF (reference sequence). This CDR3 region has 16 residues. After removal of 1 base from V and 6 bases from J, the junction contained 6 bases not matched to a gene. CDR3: CATSRGDRDSNSPLHF. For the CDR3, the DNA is TGTGCCACCAGCAGAGGGGACCGGGACAGTAATTCACCCCTCCACTTT.

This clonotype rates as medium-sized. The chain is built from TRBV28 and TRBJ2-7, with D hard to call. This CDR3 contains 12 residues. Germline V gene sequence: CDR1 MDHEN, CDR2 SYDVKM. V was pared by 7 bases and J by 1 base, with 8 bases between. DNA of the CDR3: TGTGCCAGCACTCAGGAATCCTACGAGCAGTACTTC. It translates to CASTQESYEQYF.

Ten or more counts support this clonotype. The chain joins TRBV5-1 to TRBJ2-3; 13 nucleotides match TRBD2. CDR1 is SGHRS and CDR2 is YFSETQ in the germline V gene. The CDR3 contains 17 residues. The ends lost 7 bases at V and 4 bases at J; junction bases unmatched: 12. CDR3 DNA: TGCGCCAGCTCCCCCGGGAGACTAGCGGGAGGATCAGATACGCAGTATTTT. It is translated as CASSPGRLAGGSDTQYF. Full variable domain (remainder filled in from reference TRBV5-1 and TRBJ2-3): KAGVTQTPRYLIKTRGQQVTLSCSPISGHRSVSWYQQTPGQGLQFLFEYFSETQRNKGNFPGRFSGRQFSNSRSEMNVSTLELGDSALYLCASSPGRLAGGSDTQYFGPGTRLTVL.